This entry lists 26 T cell receptor beta chains sequenced from one sample in a study of blood T cells in healthy people across ages. With a J-beta primer mix and a sample-barcoded 5' primer, a second PCR ran about 7 to 12 cycles. TCRdb called the 5' RACE reads again in MiXCR, with one record for every CDR3 protein. The sample lists approximately 1.5 million distinct CDR3 sequences; roughly 30% were seen once. Sample: blood. The receptor set was obtained from a woman between 25 and 40 years old in good health.

The V gene is TRBV4-2, the J gene TRBJ2-2; 10 bases fit TRBD2. Trimming took 6 bases from V and 3 from J; bases not matched to a gene: 1. The germline V gene encodes CDR1 LGHNA and CDR2 YNFKEQ. The CDR3 is 14 amino acids. CDR3 sequence (DNA): TGTGCCAGCAGTGGACTAGCGGACACCGGGGAGCTGTTTTTT. This encodes CASSGLADTGELFF.

This clonotype has at least ten counts. The chain recombines TRBV20-1 with TRBJ2-7; 7 bases fit TRBD1. This CDR3 contains 13 residues. The trim removed 6 bases at V and 2 bases at J, leaving 7 bases unmatched. Germline-derived CDR1 and CDR2 are DFQATT and SNEGSKA (reference sequence). CDR3 in amino acids: CSAPVTGAYEQYF. CDR3 in DNA: TGCAGTGCCCCCGTCACAGGGGCCTACGAGCAGTACTTC.

Concerning this clonotype: The germline gene is not matched at one end of the junction; a read error may be the cause. CDR3 DNA: TGTGCCGGCAGCCCCAGGTGGGGAGCCACAGATACGCAGTATTTT. Translation gives CAGSPRWGATDTQYF. The chain combines TRBV6-1 with TRBJ2-3; possibly TRBD2 for D (5 bases). Germline CDR1 is MNHNS and CDR2 is SASEGT. This CDR3 contains 15 residues.

This clonotype was detected ten times or more. The chain is built from TRBV29-1 and TRBJ2-3, with TRBD2 matching over 10 bases. Trimming cost V 5 bases and J 2 bases; bases outside gene matches: 1. The germline gives CDR1 SQVTM, CDR2 ANQGSEA. The CDR3 runs 13 residues. CDR3 in amino acids: CSVSGRATDTQYF. For the CDR3, the DNA is TGCAGCGTTAGCGGGAGGGCCACAGATACGCAGTATTTT.

J is TRBJ2-1 and V is TRBV3-1; 8 bases map to TRBD2. V trimming: 4 bases; J trimming: 7 bases; junction bases outside the gene matches: 12. Germline CDR1 and CDR2: LGHDT and YNNKEL (reference sequence). CDR3 length equals 16 residues. The CDR3 nucleotides read TGTGCCAGCAGCCGAGATCCCGGGGGGGTGGCGAATGAGCAGTTCTTC. Translating gives CASSRDPGGVANEQFF.

The J gene is TRBJ2-7, the V gene TRBV28; possibly TRBD2 for D (5 bases). V lost 2 bases, J lost 5 bases, and 19 bases lay in between. Per the germline V gene, CDR1 is MDHEN and CDR2 is SYDVKM. CDR3 length: 16 residues. The CDR3 DNA is TGTGCCAGCAGTTTAATTCAGGACCCACCGGGGAACGAGCAGTACTTC. It encodes CASSLIQDPPGNEQYF.

The chain carries TRBV7-3 and TRBJ1-2; the match to TRBD1 covers 7 bases. The ends lost 5 bases at V and 3 bases at J; junction bases unmatched: 9. The CDR3 loop spans 15 amino acids. CDR1 SGHTA and CDR2 FQGTGA come from the germline V gene. DNA for the CDR3: TGTGCCAGCAGCCACGAGGGACAGCCCTACTATGGCTACACCTTC. Translation gives CASSHEGQPYYGYTF.

This clonotype was seen only a few times. The CDR3 loop is CASSHTGDLYPREQYF. In nucleotides, the CDR3 is TGCGCCAGCAGCCATACCGGGGACCTCTACCCTAGGGAGCAGTACTTC. The V call is TRBV4-1, the J call TRBJ2-7; perhaps D is TRBD1 or TRBD2 (5 bases each). Germline lookup yields CDR1 MGHRA and CDR2 YSYEKL. V was cut by 3 bases and J by 7 bases, with 22 bases left in between. The CDR3 runs 16 residues.

The chain employs TRBV29-1 and TRBJ2-3; 11 nucleotides align to TRBD2. This CDR3 is built from 13 residues. Germline CDR1 reads SQVTM; CDR2 reads ANQGSEA. Trimming at V came to 4 bases and at J to 14 bases, leaving 11 bases not matched to a gene. CDR3 DNA: TGCAGCGTTGTGTTAGCGGGAGGGGAAGATACGTATTTT. Its protein product is CSVVLAGGEDTYF.

This chain connects TRBV27 to TRBJ2-3, with TRBD1 matching 7 bases. Trimming at V came to 0 bases and at J to 6 bases, leaving 6 bases not matched to a gene. CDR1 MNHEY and CDR2 SMNVEV come from the germline V gene (reference sequence). The CDR3 covers 15 residues. The CDR3 loop is CASSLSGGRGDTQYF. In nucleotides, the CDR3 is TGTGCCAGCAGTTTATCAGGCGGCAGGGGGGATACGCAGTATTTT.

V gene TRBV4-1 combines with J gene TRBJ2-3; possible D gene TRBD2, 5 bases. CDR1 and CDR2 (germline): MGHRA, YSYEKL. Trimming left V 1 base short and J 0 bases short, with 11 bases between. CDR3 length: 16 residues. The CDR3 DNA reads TGCGCCAGCAGCCAAGCGGGATTACTGAGCACAGATACGCAGTATTTT. This translates into CASSQAGLLSTDTQYF.

This clonotype was seen a few times. The chain employs TRBV9 and TRBJ2-1, with D possibly TRBD1 on 6 matching bases. There are 14 residues in the CDR3. Germline V gives CDR1 SGDLS, CDR2 YYNGEE. Trimming left V 0 bases short and J 3 bases short, with 7 bases between. The CDR3 here is CASSVEQGYNEQFF. CDR3 bases: TGTGCCAGCAGCGTAGAACAGGGCTACAATGAGCAGTTCTTC. The variable domain in full, completed from reference TRBV9 and TRBJ2-1, reads DSGVTQTPKHLITATGQRVTLRCSPRSGDLSVYWYQQSLDQGLQFLIQYYNGEERAKGNILERFSAQQFPDLHSELNLSSLELGDSALYFCASSVEQGYNEQFFGPGTRLTVL.

As DNA, the CDR3 is TGTGCTAGTGGCCTTAGCGGGGCAGACAATGAGCAGTTCTTC. Its protein is CASGLSGADNEQFF. The chain links TRBV12-5 to TRBJ2-1, with 8 bases lining up with TRBD2. The V and J ends lost 6 bases and 5 bases, in that order; junction bases with no gene match: 6. The CDR3 is 14 residues long. Germline-derived CDR1 and CDR2 are LGHNT and FRNRAP.

This clonotype has just a few counts. This rearrangement joins TRBV7-9 to TRBJ2-1; no reliable D call. This CDR3 spans 15 amino acids. V was cut by 0 bases and J by 4 bases, with 10 bases left in between. The germline V gene has CDR1 SEHNR and CDR2 FQNEAQ (reference sequence). The CDR3 loop reads CASSLARIGYNEQFF. CDR3 bases: TGTGCCAGCAGCTTAGCCAGAATCGGGTACAATGAGCAGTTCTTC. Based on the CDR3 plus reference TRBV7-9 and TRBJ2-1, the full variable domain is DTGVSQNPRHKITKRGQNVTFRCDPISEHNRLYWYRQTLGQGPEFLTYFQNEAQLEKSRLLSDRFSAERPKGSFSTLEIQRTEQGDSAMYLCASSLARIGYNEQFFGPGTRLTVL.

This sequence joins TRBV7-9 and TRBJ2-5, with 9 bases that match TRBD2. After removal of 1 base from V and 5 bases from J, the junction contained 11 bases not matched to a gene. Germline V gene data show CDR1 as SEHNR and CDR2 as FQNEAQ (reference sequence). This CDR3 spans 17 amino acids. CDR3 residues: CASSLGSGGGAGETQYF. The CDR3 nucleotides read TGTGCCAGCAGCTTAGGATCCGGCGGGGGGGCCGGGGAGACCCAGTACTTC.

The V call is TRBV4-1, the J call TRBJ2-5, with D unclear. Germline-derived CDR1 and CDR2 are MGHRA and YSYEKL. There are 15 residues in the CDR3. V lost 0 bases and J 3 bases, leaving 11 bases between the germline ends. This CDR3 reads CASSQDFKVKETQYF. The CDR3 nucleotides read TGCGCCAGCAGCCAAGATTTTAAGGTGAAAGAGACCCAGTACTTC.

The chain links TRBV20-1 to TRBJ1-1, with a tentative D call TRBD1 (6 bases). The length of the CDR3 is 14 residues. Trimming took 0 bases from V and 0 from J, leaving 8 bases between them. The V gene's germline CDR1 is DFQATT and CDR2 SNEGSKA (reference sequence). The CDR3 loop is CSAREGHMNTEAFF. As DNA, the CDR3 is TGCAGTGCTAGAGAGGGACACATGAACACTGAAGCTTTCTTT.

This clonotype was observed a few times. This sequence joins TRBV7-3 and TRBJ2-7; either TRBD1 or TRBD2 may supply D (5 bases each). V lost 3 bases, J lost 7 bases, and 16 bases lay in between. The CDR3 totals 14 residues. Germline V gene lookup returns CDR1 SGHTA and CDR2 FQGTGA. The CDR3 spells CASSFGPGRTEQYF. CDR3 DNA: TGTGCCAGCAGCTTCGGACCGGGACGGACAGAGCAGTACTTC.

The chain joins TRBV27 to TRBJ1-5; D is unclear. Germline loops: CDR1 MNHEY, CDR2 SMNVEV (reference sequence). The CDR3 sequence is 15 residues long. Deletions cut 3 bases from V and 1 base from J, with 10 bases between. The CDR3 here is CASSLAGISNQPQHF. As DNA, the CDR3 is TGTGCCAGCAGTTTGGCAGGTATCAGCAATCAGCCCCAGCATTTT.

CDR3 region: CAWSATANTEAFF. CDR3 sequence (DNA): TGTGCCTGGAGTGCGACAGCGAACACTGAAGCTTTCTTT. The V and J genes are TRBV30 and TRBJ1-1, with D possibly matching TRBD1 (5 bases). Trimming removed 1 base at V and 1 base at J, with 7 bases between. This CDR3 has 13 residues. Germline assignment: CDR1 GTSNPN and CDR2 SVGIG (reference sequence).

This clonotype was seen a handful of times. The chain couples TRBV20-1 to TRBJ1-6; no clear D gene. V was clipped by 1 base and J by 10 bases, with 26 bases between them. This CDR3 is built from 18 residues. CDR1 and CDR2 from the germline V gene are DFQATT and SNEGSKA (reference sequence). The CDR3 is CSARGLLPDDWLWSPLHF. The CDR3 DNA reads as TGCAGTGCTAGAGGCCTCCTCCCCGACGATTGGTTGTGGTCACCCCTCCACTTT.

The rearrangement links TRBV30 to TRBJ1-1; TRBD1 agrees at 7 bases. The CDR3 is 12 residues long. Germline assignment: CDR1 GTSNPN and CDR2 SVGIG (reference sequence). With 1 base clipped from V and 10 bases from J, the junction kept 6 bases outside the gene matches. CDR3 nucleotides: TGTGCCTGGAGTGGGACAGGTTCCTTAGCTTTCTTT. Protein: CAWSGTGSLAFF. The whole variable domain, filled in from reference TRBV30 and TRBJ1-1, reads SQTIHQWPATLVQPVGSPLSLECTVEGTSNPNLYWYRQAAGRGLQLLFYSVGIGQISSEVPQNLSASRPQDRQFILSSKKLLLSDSGFYLCAWSGTGSLAFFGQGTRLTVV.

This clonotype appeared many times. The gene calls are TRBV5-1 and TRBJ2-1, with a weak D call TRBD2 (5 bases). Germline V gene data show CDR1 as SGHRS and CDR2 as YFSETQ. Trimming removed 4 bases from V and 10 bases from J, with 18 bases in between. This CDR3 spans 14 amino acids. CDR3 loop: CASSSTGSSLEQFF. CDR3 coding DNA: TGCGCCAGCAGCAGTACGGGGTCTAGCCTAGAGCAGTTCTTC.

This clonotype was counted ten times or more. The rearrangement uses TRBV20-1 and TRBJ2-7, with D unclear. Germline V CDR1 and CDR2: DFQATT, SNEGSKA (reference sequence). V lost 1 base, J lost 2 bases, and 9 bases lay in between. The CDR3 sequence is 13 residues long. CDR3 DNA sequence: TGCAGTGCTAGAGGACCCCCAGCCTACGAGCAGTACTTC. Translating it yields CSARGPPAYEQYF.

The chain employs TRBV20-1 and TRBJ1-5; D uncertain. CDR3 length: 17 amino acids. CDR1 and CDR2 from the germline V gene are DFQATT and SNEGSKA (reference sequence). V was pared by 0 bases and J by 2 bases, with 17 bases between. As DNA, the CDR3 is TGCAGTGCTAGAGATCTATCCAGTCTAGCGCGCAATCAGCCCCAGCATTTT. Amino acids: CSARDLSSLARNQPQHF.

This clonotype was seen a handful of times. J is TRBJ1-4 and V is TRBV20-1, with 8 positions matching TRBD1. With 6 bases clipped from V and 8 bases from J, the junction kept 8 bases outside the gene matches. The germline V gene encodes CDR1 DFQATT and CDR2 SNEGSKA (reference sequence). This CDR3 has 13 amino acids. Written as DNA, the CDR3 is TGCAGTGCCGTACGGACAGGGCGCGAAAAACTGTTTTTT. Translated, it gives CSAVRTGREKLFF.